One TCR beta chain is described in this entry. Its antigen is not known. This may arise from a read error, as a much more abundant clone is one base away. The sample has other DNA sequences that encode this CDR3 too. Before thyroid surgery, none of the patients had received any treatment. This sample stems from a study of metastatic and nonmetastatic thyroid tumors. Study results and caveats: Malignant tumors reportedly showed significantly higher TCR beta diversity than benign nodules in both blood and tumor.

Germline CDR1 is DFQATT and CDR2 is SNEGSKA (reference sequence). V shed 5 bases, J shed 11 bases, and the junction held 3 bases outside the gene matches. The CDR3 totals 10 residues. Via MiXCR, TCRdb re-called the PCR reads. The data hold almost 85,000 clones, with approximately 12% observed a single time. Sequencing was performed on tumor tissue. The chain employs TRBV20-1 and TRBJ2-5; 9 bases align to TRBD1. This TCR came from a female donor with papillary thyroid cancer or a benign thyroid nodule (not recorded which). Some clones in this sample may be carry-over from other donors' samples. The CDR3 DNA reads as TGCAGTGCTGGGACAGGGACACAGTACTTC. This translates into CSAGTGTQYF.